This is a list of T cell receptor beta chains from one sample in a study of cytomegalovirus exposure and HLA in healthy donors. Sequenced by immunoSEQ multiplex PCR; TCRdb stores in-frame clones only, minus some. The sample contains 200,000 to 300,000 clones, around 80% of which appear only once. The sequencing sample was made of PBMCs. The receptors derive from a boy under 18 in good health and CMV-seronegative. Both conserved end residues are part of each CDR3. A D gene is named only where the DNA matches it firmly. Only some rows state a clone size, as once, few, many or a class for expanded clones.

d_gene,abundance,v_gene,j_gene,CDR3aa,CDR3nt
-,-,TRBV5-4,TRBJ2-1,CASSLDAGSYNEQFF,TGTGCCAGCAGCTTGGATGCGGGATCCTACAATGAGCAGTTCTTC
TRBD2,-,TRBV6-1,TRBJ2-1,CASIPAGGRNEQFF,TGTGCCAGCATCCCAGCGGGGGGTCGCAATGAGCAGTTCTTC
TRBD1,-,TRBV10-3,TRBJ1-1,CAISGTGSTEAFF,TGTGCCATTTCGGGGACAGGGAGCACTGAAGCTTTCTTT
-,-,TRBV30,TRBJ1-1,CAWSKARGTEAFF,TGTGCCTGGAGCAAGGCCCGGGGCACTGAAGCTTTCTTT
TRBD1,once,TRBV23-1,TRBJ1-5,CAVEGAPSNQPQHF,TGCGCCGTGGAGGGGGCCCCTAGCAATCAGCCCCAGCATTTT
-,-,TRBV4-1,TRBJ1-1,CASSQDALVASKRAEAFF,TGCGCCAGCAGCCAAGACGCCCTCGTGGCGTCGAAGAGGGCTGAAGCTTTCTTT
TRBD1,-,TRBV7-6,TRBJ2-7,CASSLKEGQGEGHGEQYF,TGTGCCAGCAGCTTGAAAGAGGGACAGGGTGAAGGACACGGCGAGCAGTACTTC
TRBD1,-,TRBV19,TRBJ1-5,CASSRFDRALEGPQHF,TGTGCCAGTAGCCGATTCGACAGGGCACTCGAAGGGCCCCAGCATTTT
-,-,TRBV6-1,TRBJ1-1,CASSEAVELTEAFF,TGTGCCAGCAGTGAAGCGGTAGAGCTCACTGAAGCTTTCTTT
-,few,TRBV27,TRBJ2-3,CASRDRKLAENTQYF,TGTGCCAGCAGGGACAGGAAACTAGCTGAAAATACGCAGTATTTT
TRBD2,-,TRBV27,TRBJ2-7,CASSPLAGASYEQYF,TGTGCCAGCAGTCCTCTAGCGGGGGCCTCCTACGAGCAGTACTTC
-,-,TRBV30,TRBJ1-1,CAWSVLSMNTEAFF,TGTGCCTGGAGTGTACTCTCGATGAACACTGAAGCTTTCTTT
-,-,TRBV30,TRBJ2-5,CAWSEGAAGETQYF,TGTGCCTGGAGTGAGGGCGCGGCGGGGGAGACCCAGTACTTC
-,once,TRBV10-2,TRBJ1-2,CASGTPYGYTF,TGCGCCAGCGGGACACCCTATGGCTACACCTTC
-,-,TRBV10-2,TRBJ2-1,CASSESGLQFNEQFF,TGCGCCAGCAGTGAGTCGGGACTCCAGTTCAATGAGCAGTTCTTC
-,-,TRBV2,TRBJ2-1,CASSRVVYKGAYNEQFF,TGTGCCAGCAGTCGTGTCGTTTATAAGGGGGCCTACAATGAGCAGTTCTTC
TRBD1,-,TRBV29-1,TRBJ1-2,CSMTGTGEADGYTF,TGCAGCATGACCGGGACAGGGGAGGCGGATGGCTACACCTTC
TRBD1,-,TRBV2,TRBJ1-1,CASSSPGTAYTEAFF,TGTGCCAGCAGTTCTCCCGGGACAGCATACACTGAAGCTTTCTTT
-,-,TRBV27,TRBJ1-2,CASKGRFGYTF,TGTGCCAGCAAGGGGAGGTTCGGCTACACCTTC
-,-,TRBV6-5,TRBJ1-5,CASSGGGSGNQPQHF,TGTGCCAGCAGTGGGGGGGGATCGGGCAATCAGCCCCAGCATTTT
TRBD1,-,TRBV10-3,TRBJ2-5,CAISSGGPETQYF,TGTGCCATCAGTTCAGGGGGCCCAGAGACCCAGTACTTC
TRBD1,-,TRBV10-3,TRBJ1-2,CAITPDRDYGYTF,TGTGCCATCACCCCGGACAGGGACTATGGCTACACCTTC
-,-,TRBV27,TRBJ1-5,CASRPRGGIDSNQPQHF,TGTGCCAGCAGGCCTCGGGGAGGGATAGATAGTAATCAGCCCCAGCATTTT
-,-,TRBV27,TRBJ2-5,CASSLRASLPETQYF,TGTGCCAGCAGTTTAAGGGCTAGCCTACCAGAGACCCAGTACTTC
-,-,TRBV6-6,TRBJ1-4,CASSYGQHEKLFF,TGTGCCAGCAGTTACGGGCAACATGAAAAACTGTTTTTT
-,-,TRBV6-5,TRBJ1-4,CASQGNEKLFF,TGTGCCAGCCAGGGGAACGAAAAACTGTTTTTT
-,-,TRBV7-9,TRBJ1-1,CASSLVGGIQAFF,TGTGCCAGCAGCTTAGTGGGGGGGATTCAGGCTTTCTTT
TRBD2,-,TRBV5-6,TRBJ2-7,CASSPPGLGGWTYEQYF,TGTGCCAGCAGCCCTCCGGGACTAGGAGGGTGGACCTACGAGCAGTACTTC
TRBD1,-,TRBV7-8,TRBJ1-2,CASSLVVETGGSRGGYTF,TGTGCCAGCAGCTTAGTGGTGGAGACAGGGGGCTCACGGGGTGGCTACACCTTC
-,-,TRBV7-9,TRBJ1-6,CASLRDSYNSPLHF,TGTGCCAGCCTACGGGACTCCTATAATTCACCCCTCCACTTT
TRBD2,-,TRBV9,TRBJ2-5,CASSVAPAGGGQETQYF,TGTGCCAGCAGCGTAGCCCCAGCGGGAGGGGGGCAAGAGACCCAGTACTTC
-,-,TRBV4-1,TRBJ1-3,CASSQPRGAGNTIYF,TGCGCCAGCAGCCAGCCGCGGGGCGCTGGAAACACCATATATTTT
-,few,TRBV11-2,TRBJ2-7,CASSLSRHEQYF,TGTGCCAGCAGCTTGTCTAGACACGAGCAGTACTTC